This T cell receptor beta chain was documented in a study of OX40 agonist ivuxolimab in advanced cancers. Trimming cost V 1 base and J 5 bases; bases outside gene matches: 8. The CDR3 extends over 15 amino acids. Germline V CDR1 and CDR2: KGHSH, LQKENI. Patients were excluded for autoimmune disease history or systemic immunosuppression. The table came from immunoSEQ multiplex PCR; TCRdb's copy has only in-frame clones and leaves some out. Seen here are roughly 55,000 clones, more than 75% observed once, and the top ten hold under 4.5%. The chain links TRBV18 to TRBJ2-7; 7 positions agree with TRBD1. The sequences come from CD4+ or CD8+ T cells sorted from blood, collected in a trial of the OX40 agonist ivuxolimab. The receptor comes from an adult with an advanced solid tumor such as melanoma, head and neck, liver or kidney cancer. The CDR3, as DNA: TGTGCCAGCTCACCACTCCCTAAGGGGGCCAACGAGCAGTACTTC. It translates to CASSPLPKGANEQYF.